This T cell receptor beta chain was sequenced for a study of graft-versus-host responses after intestinal transplantation. In the study overall: Each transplant was multivisceral, liver-intestinal, or isolated intestinal. Study-wide results and caveats: GvH clones surfaced in recipient marrow, some emerging earlier in ileum or blood. Allograft clonal ratios (graft-versus-host to host-versus-graft) were high in patients who had graft-donor T cell macrochimerism.

After removal of 5 bases from V and 1 base from J, the junction contained 5 bases not matched to a gene. The germline CDR1 and CDR2 sequences are MNHEY and SVGAGI. This CDR3 comprises 15 residues. Concerning this clone itself: The antigen remains undetermined.

Generated by immunoSEQ multiplex PCR, the TCRdb table keeps only in-frame clones and is missing some. The data contain more than 60,000 clones, about nine tenths of them singletons. The TCR was taken from a human donor who received an intestinal transplant. The specimen comprised unstimulated CD8+ T cells sorted from spleen or lymph node cells, sampled before intestinal transplant. The rearrangement links TRBV6-5 to TRBJ1-5; TRBD1 agrees at 7 bases. This CDR3 reads CASSPPGQSNQPQHF. The CDR3 DNA is TGTGCCAGCAGTCCACCGGGACAGAGCAATCAGCCCCAGCATTTT.